The 3 T cell receptor beta chains below were found in one sample sequenced in a study of technical replicates of blood from a handful of donors. Sequencing used immunoSEQ multiplex PCR; TCRdb keeps in-frame clones, though not all of them. The data show approximately 15,000 clones, with 85% to 90% seen just once and under 15% held by the top ten. The sample comprised PBMCs. Receptors were obtained from a human donor in good health.

DNA for the CDR3: TGTGCCAGCAGCTTAGATCATGGCTCCTCCTACGAGCAGTACTTC. The encoded protein is CASSLDHGSSYEQYF. V is TRBV7-6 and J is TRBJ2-7; D ambiguous. This CDR3 is 15 amino acids long. The germline V gene encodes CDR1 SGHVS and CDR2 FNYEAQ. V shed 1 base and J shed 0 bases, with 10 bases lying between them.

The chain uses TRBV19 and TRBJ1-5, with D perhaps TRBD1 (6 bases). Trimming left V 3 bases short and J 0 bases short, with 12 bases between. Germline V gene sequence: CDR1 LNHDA, CDR2 SQIVND (reference sequence). This CDR3 is built from 16 residues. The DNA for the CDR3 is TGTGCCAGTAGTATCCTTGGACAGTATAGCAATCAGCCCCAGCATTTT. Its translation is CASSILGQYSNQPQHF.

CDR3 region: CASRNSVSLTDTQYF. DNA for the CDR3: TGTGCCAGCAGAAATAGCGTCTCCCTCACAGATACGCAGTATTTT. V gene TRBV6-5 combines with J gene TRBJ2-3, with D possibly being TRBD2 (5 bases). Deletions cut 6 bases from V and 2 bases from J, with 15 bases between. CDR1 MNHEY and CDR2 SVGAGI come from the germline V gene. The CDR3 extends over 15 amino acids.